This T cell receptor beta chain comes out of a study of blood T cell repertoires in COVID-19. About the study: From the United States, Italy and Spain came samples of acute and convalescent COVID-19. T cells, B-cell-depleted T cells, or PBMCs supplied cDNA or gDNA.

The trim removed 3 bases at V and 0 bases at J, leaving 4 bases unmatched. In germline, CDR1 is SGHTA, CDR2 FQGNSA. The CDR3 loop spans 17 amino acids. It was during active infection that Seattle patients were enrolled and then longitudinally followed. Original processing notes: Estimation of nucleated cell counts relied on the amplification of reference gene primers. Profiling relied on immunoSEQ multiplex PCR, and the TCRdb table lists in-frame clones only, not all of them. That table is the source of V, J and clone size, and D and trimming were worked out from the DNA. The repertoire holds approximately 200,000 clones, with roughly three quarters as singletons.

Sequencing was carried out using peripheral blood. This sequence was found in a woman aged 35 to 49 with COVID-19, enrolled during active disease. The J gene is TRBJ1-3, the V gene TRBV7-2; 11 bases are shared with TRBD1. The CDR3 coding sequence is TGTGCCAGCAGCTTTTCCGGGACAGGGGGCTCTGGAAACACCATATATTTT. It encodes CASSFSGTGGSGNTIYF.